This T cell receptor beta chain comes out of a study of blood T cell repertoires in COVID-19. With 6 bases removed from V and 7 bases from J, the gap between germline ends came to 15 bases. Per germline, CDR1 MNHEY and CDR2 SVGAGI. CDR3 length equals 13 residues. The authors' processing: Amplifying reference gene primers gave estimates of nucleated cell counts. The method was immunoSEQ multiplex PCR; TCRdb's version includes in-frame clones alone and lacks a portion of them. V and J calls and clone size follow that table, whereas D and trimming were derived from the DNA. Altogether tens of thousands of clones are present, about nine tenths being singletons, with the ten largest covering roughly 21%.

V gene TRBV6-5 combines with J gene TRBJ1-2, with D unclear. The sequencing sample was made of peripheral blood. This receptor was obtained from a woman of 80 years or more with COVID-19, enrolled during active disease. The CDR3 loop reads CASRDGVATGYTF. Here the CDR3 DNA reads TGTGCCAGCAGAGACGGGGTCGCCACTGGCTACACCTTC.